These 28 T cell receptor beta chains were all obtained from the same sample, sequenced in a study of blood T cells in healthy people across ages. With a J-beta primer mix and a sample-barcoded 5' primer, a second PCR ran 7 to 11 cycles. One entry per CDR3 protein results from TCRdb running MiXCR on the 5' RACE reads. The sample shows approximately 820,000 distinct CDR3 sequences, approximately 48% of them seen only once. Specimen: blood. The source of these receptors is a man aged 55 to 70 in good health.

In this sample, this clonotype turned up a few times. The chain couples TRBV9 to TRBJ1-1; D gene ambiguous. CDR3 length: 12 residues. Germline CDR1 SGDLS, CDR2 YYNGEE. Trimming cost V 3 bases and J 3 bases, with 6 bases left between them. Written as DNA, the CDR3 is TGTGCCAGCAGCGCAAGTGACACTGAAGCTTTCTTT. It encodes CASSASDTEAFF.

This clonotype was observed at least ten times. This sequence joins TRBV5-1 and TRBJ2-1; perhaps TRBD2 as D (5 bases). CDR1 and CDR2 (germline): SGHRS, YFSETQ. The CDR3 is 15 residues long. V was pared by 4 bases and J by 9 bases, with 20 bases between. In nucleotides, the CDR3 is TGCGCCAGCAGCGTATCCCCGGGAAGAGTGTCTGAGCAGTTCTTC. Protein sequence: CASSVSPGRVSEQFF.

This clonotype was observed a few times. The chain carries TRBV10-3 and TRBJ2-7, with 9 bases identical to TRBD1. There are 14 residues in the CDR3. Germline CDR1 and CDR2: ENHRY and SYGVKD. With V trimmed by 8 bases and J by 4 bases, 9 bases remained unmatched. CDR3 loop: CAIQRTGEGYEQYF. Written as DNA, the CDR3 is TGTGCCATCCAACGGACAGGGGAGGGGTACGAGCAGTACTTC.

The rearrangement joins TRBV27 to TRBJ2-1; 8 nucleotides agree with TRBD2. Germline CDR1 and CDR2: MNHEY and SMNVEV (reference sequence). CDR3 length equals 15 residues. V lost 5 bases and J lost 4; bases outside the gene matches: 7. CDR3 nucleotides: TGTGCCAGCAGTCCCGGGGGGGGAAAATACAATGAGCAGTTCTTC. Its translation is CASSPGGGKYNEQFF.

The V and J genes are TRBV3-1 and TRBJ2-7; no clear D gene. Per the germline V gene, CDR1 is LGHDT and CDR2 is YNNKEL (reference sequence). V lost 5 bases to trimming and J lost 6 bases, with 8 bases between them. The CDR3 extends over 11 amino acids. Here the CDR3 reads CASSNPSEQYF. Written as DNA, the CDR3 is TGTGCCAGCAGCAACCCCAGCGAGCAGTACTTC.

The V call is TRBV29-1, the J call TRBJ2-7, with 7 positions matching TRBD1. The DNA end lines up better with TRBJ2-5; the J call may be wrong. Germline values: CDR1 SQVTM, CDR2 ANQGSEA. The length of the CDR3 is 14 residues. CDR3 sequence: CSVSDRVRQETQYF. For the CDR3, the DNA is TGCAGCGTGAGCGACAGGGTCCGCCAAGAGACCCAGTACTTC.

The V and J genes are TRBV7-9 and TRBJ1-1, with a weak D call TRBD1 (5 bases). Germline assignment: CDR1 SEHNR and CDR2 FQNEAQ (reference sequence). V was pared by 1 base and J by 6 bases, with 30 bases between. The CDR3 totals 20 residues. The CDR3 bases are TGTGCCAGCAGCTTAGGGGGGACTCCCCGCACGTACTTAAGTGGTCCTGAAGCTTTCTTT. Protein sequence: CASSLGGTPRTYLSGPEAFF.

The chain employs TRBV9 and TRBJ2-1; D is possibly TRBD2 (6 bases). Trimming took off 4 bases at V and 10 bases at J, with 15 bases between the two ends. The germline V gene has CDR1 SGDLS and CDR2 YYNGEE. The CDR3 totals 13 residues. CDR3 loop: CASSRPSSVEQFF. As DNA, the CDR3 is TGTGCCAGCAGCCGACCCTCTAGCGTGGAGCAGTTCTTC.

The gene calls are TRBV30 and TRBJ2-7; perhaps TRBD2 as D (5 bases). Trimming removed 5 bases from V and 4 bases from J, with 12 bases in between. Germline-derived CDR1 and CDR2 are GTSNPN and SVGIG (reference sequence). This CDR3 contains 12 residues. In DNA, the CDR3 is TGTGCCTGGGCGACGGGAATATACGAGCAGTACTTC. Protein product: CAWATGIYEQYF.

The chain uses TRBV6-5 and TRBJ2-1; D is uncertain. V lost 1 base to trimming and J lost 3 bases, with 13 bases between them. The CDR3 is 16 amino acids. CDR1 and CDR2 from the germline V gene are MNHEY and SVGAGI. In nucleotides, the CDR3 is TGTGCCAGCAGTTACTTTTCTGGGCGCTTCTACAATGAGCAGTTCTTC. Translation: CASSYFSGRFYNEQFF.

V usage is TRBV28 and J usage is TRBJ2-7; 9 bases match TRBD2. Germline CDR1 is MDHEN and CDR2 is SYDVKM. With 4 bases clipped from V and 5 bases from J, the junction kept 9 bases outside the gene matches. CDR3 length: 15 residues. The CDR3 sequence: CASSSNSGGEDEQYF. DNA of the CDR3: TGTGCCAGCAGTTCCAATAGCGGGGGCGAAGACGAGCAGTACTTC.

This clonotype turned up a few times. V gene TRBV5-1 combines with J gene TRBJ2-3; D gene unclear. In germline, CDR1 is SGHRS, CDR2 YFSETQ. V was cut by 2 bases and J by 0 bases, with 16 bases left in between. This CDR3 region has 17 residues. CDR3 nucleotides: TGCGCCAGCAGCTTCGGCCTACAGCCGACTAGCACAGATACGCAGTATTTT. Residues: CASSFGLQPTSTDTQYF. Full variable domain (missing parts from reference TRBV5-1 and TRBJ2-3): KAGVTQTPRYLIKTRGQQVTLSCSPISGHRSVSWYQQTPGQGLQFLFEYFSETQRNKGNFPGRFSGRQFSNSRSEMNVSTLELGDSALYLCASSFGLQPTSTDTQYFGPGTRLTVL.

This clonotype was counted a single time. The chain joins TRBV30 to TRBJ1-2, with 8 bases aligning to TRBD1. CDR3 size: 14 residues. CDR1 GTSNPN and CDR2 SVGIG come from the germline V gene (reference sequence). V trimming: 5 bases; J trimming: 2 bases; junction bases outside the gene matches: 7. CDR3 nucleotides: TGTGCCTGGCGAACCACAGGGGGGAACTATGGCTACACCTTC. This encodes CAWRTTGGNYGYTF. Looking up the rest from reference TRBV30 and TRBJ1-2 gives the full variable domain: SQTIHQWPATLVQPVGSPLSLECTVEGTSNPNLYWYRQAAGRGLQLLFYSVGIGQISSEVPQNLSASRPQDRQFILSSKKLLLSDSGFYLCAWRTTGGNYGYTFGSGTRLTVV.

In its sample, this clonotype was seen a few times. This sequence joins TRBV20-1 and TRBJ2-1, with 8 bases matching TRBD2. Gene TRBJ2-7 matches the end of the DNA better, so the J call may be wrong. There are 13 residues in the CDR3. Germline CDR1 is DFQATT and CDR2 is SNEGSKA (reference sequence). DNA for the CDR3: TGCAGTGCTATTAGCGGGACCTACAATGAGCAGTACTTC. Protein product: CSAISGTYNEQYF.

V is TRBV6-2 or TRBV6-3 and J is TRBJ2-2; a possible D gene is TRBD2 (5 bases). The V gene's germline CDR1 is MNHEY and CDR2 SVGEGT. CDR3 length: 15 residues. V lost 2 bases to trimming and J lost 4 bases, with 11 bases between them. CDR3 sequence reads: CASSYLLDLTGELFF. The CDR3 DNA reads TGTGCCAGCAGTTACCTACTAGACCTCACCGGGGAGCTGTTTTTT.

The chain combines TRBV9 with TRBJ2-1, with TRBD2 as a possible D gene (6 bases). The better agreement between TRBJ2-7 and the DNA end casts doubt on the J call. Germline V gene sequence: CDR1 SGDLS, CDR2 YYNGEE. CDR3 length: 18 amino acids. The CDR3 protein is CASSPHAGRGTLIGEQYF. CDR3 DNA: TGTGCCAGCAGCCCCCACGCAGGGAGAGGGACTTTAATTGGGGAGCAGTACTTC.

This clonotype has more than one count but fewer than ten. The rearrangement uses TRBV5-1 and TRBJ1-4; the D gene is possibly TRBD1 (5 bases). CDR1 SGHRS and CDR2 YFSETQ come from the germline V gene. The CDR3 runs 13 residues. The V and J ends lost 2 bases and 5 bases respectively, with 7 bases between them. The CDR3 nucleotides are TGCGCCAGCAGCTTTGGGGGGAATGAAAAACTGTTTTTT. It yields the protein CASSFGGNEKLFF. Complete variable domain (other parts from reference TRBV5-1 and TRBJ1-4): KAGVTQTPRYLIKTRGQQVTLSCSPISGHRSVSWYQQTPGQGLQFLFEYFSETQRNKGNFPGRFSGRQFSNSRSEMNVSTLELGDSALYLCASSFGGNEKLFFGSGTQLSVL.

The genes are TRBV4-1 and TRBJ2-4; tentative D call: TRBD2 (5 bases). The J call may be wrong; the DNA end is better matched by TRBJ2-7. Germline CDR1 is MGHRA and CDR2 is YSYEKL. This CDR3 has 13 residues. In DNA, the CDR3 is TGCGCCAGCAGCCAAGACGAGGGTTTCGAGCAGTACTTC. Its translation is CASSQDEGFEQYF.

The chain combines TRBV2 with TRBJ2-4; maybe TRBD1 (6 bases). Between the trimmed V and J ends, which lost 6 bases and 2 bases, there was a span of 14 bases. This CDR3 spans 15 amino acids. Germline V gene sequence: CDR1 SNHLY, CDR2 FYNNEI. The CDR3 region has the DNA TGTGCCAGCAGAGTCAACAGGGACACCAAAAACATTCAGTACTTC. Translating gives CASRVNRDTKNIQYF.

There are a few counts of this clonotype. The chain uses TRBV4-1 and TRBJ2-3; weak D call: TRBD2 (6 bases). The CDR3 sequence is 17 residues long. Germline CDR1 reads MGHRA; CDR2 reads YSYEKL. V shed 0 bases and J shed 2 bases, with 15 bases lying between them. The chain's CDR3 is CASSQDLSGPHTDTQYF. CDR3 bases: TGCGCCAGCAGCCAAGACCTGAGCGGGCCCCACACAGATACGCAGTATTTT.

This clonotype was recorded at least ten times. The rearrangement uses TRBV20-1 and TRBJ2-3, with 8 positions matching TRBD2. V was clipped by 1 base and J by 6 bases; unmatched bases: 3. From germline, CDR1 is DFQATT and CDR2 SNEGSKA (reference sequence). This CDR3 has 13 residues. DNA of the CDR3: TGCAGTGCTAGAGTCAGCGGGGGTGATACGCAGTATTTT. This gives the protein CSARVSGGDTQYF.

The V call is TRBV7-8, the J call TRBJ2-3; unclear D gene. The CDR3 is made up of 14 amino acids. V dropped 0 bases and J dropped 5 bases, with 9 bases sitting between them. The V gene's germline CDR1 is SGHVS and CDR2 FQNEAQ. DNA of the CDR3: TGTGCCAGCAGCTTAGCGTCCGTTGGAGATACGCAGTATTTT. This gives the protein CASSLASVGDTQYF.

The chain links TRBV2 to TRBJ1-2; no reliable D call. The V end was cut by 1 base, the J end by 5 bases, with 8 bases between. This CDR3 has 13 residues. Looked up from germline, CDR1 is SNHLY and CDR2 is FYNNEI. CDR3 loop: CASSEGVQYGYTF. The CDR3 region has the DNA TGTGCCAGCAGTGAAGGTGTCCAATATGGCTACACCTTC.

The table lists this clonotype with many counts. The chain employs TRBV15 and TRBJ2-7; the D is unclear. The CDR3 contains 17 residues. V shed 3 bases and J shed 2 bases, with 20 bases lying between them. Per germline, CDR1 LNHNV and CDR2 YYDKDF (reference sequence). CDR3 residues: CATSRSQATSRTYEQYF. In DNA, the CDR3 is TGTGCCACCAGCAGGTCCCAGGCTACGAGTAGGACCTACGAGCAGTACTTC.

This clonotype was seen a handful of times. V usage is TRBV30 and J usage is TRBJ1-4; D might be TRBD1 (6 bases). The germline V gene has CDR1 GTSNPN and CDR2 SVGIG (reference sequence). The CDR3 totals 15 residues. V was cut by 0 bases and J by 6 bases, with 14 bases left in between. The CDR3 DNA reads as TGTGCCTGGAGTGTGAGGACAGCGGGTTATGAAAAACTGTTTTTT. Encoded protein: CAWSVRTAGYEKLFF.

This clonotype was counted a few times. CDR3 region: CASSYASGVPETQYF. DNA of the CDR3: TGTGCCAGCAGTTACGCTAGCGGGGTTCCAGAGACCCAGTACTTC. J is TRBJ2-5 and V is TRBV6-5; TRBD2 matches 9 bases. This CDR3 has 15 amino acids. Germline V gene sequence: CDR1 MNHEY, CDR2 SVGAGI. Germline trimming cut 2 bases from V and 4 bases from J; bases unmatched to any gene: 5.

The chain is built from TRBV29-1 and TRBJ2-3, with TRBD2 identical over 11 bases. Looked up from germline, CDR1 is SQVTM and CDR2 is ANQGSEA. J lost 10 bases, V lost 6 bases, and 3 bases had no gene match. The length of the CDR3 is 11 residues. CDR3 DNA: TGCAGCGTAGGGACTAGCGGAGCGCAGTATTTT. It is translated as CSVGTSGAQYF.

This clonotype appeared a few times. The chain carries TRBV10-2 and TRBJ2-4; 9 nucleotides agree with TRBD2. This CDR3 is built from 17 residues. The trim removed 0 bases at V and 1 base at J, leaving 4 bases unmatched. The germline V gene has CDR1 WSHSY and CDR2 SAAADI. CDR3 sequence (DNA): TGCGCCAGCAGTGAGTCGGTAGCGGGGGCGGCCAAAAACATTCAGTACTTC. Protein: CASSESVAGAAKNIQYF.